Presented here are 28 T cell receptor beta chains from one specimen sequenced in a study of OX40 agonist ivuxolimab in advanced cancers. Sequencing was performed with immunoSEQ multiplex PCR; in TCRdb, only in-frame clones are kept and a portion is missing. The sample has 62,000 or so clones; more than 80% are singletons. Sequences were derived from CD4+ or CD8+ T cells sorted from blood, sampled in a trial of the OX40 agonist ivuxolimab. These receptors came from an adult with an advanced solid tumor such as melanoma, head and neck, liver or kidney cancer.

In DNA form, the CDR3 reads TGTGCCAGCAGTTTCGGGGGGACTGAAGCTTTCTTT. Its protein product is CASSFGGTEAFF. The chain is built from TRBV6-6 and TRBJ1-1, with D maybe TRBD1 (5 bases). Germline lookup yields CDR1 MNHNY and CDR2 SVGAGI (reference sequence). The CDR3 covers 12 residues. Trimming left V 4 bases short and J 5 bases short, with 8 bases between.

The chain employs TRBV29-1 and TRBJ2-7; no reliable D call. The ends were cut back, 5 bases at V and 4 bases at J, with 15 bases in the middle. This CDR3 has 13 amino acids. Germline CDR1 and CDR2: SQVTM and ANQGSEA. The CDR3 bases are TGCAGCGTTTCCCCCGGTCCGAGTTACGAGCAGTACTTC. Amino acids: CSVSPGPSYEQYF.

The chain has TRBV7-9 and TRBJ2-3; tentatively, D is TRBD2 (6 bases). V was pared by 1 base and J by 0 bases, with 11 bases between. From germline, CDR1 is SEHNR and CDR2 FQNEAQ (reference sequence). This CDR3 has 16 amino acids. The CDR3 nucleotides read TGTGCCAGCAGCTTAGATGGCGGGACTAGCACAGATACGCAGTATTTT. This sequence encodes CASSLDGGTSTDTQYF.

Written as DNA, the CDR3 is TGTGCCAGCAGTTTACCGCCCGGCGGCATTCAGTACTTC. It yields the protein CASSLPPGGIQYF. The chain employs TRBV28 and TRBJ2-4; D call uncertain. CDR3 size: 13 residues. V was pared by 2 bases and J by 9 bases, with 11 bases between. Germline V lookup: CDR1 MDHEN, CDR2 SYDVKM.

The chain uses TRBV9 and TRBJ2-1; 11 nucleotides line up with TRBD2. V lost 0 bases to trimming and J lost 13 bases; unmatched junction nucleotides: 6. This CDR3 has 14 amino acids. Germline V gene data show CDR1 as SGDLS and CDR2 as YYNGEE. The CDR3 bases are TGTGCCAGCAGCGTAGAAACTAGCGGGAGTCTCCAGTTCTTC. Translated: CASSVETSGSLQFF.

J is TRBJ1-5 and V is TRBV4-1; a possible D gene is TRBD1 (6 bases). The CDR3 contains 14 residues. Trimming pared 4 bases from V and 6 bases from J, leaving 13 bases between. Germline values: CDR1 MGHRA, CDR2 YSYEKL. CDR3 nucleotides: TGCGCCAGCAGCCGCGCGGGGGCGAGTCAGCCCCAGCATTTT. Protein product: CASSRAGASQPQHF.

The CDR3 bases are TGTGCCAGCCACGGACAGGGAGAGCCCCATGGCTACACCTTC. Protein: CASHGQGEPHGYTF. V usage is TRBV28 and J usage is TRBJ1-2; TRBD1 agrees at 8 bases. The ends lost 8 bases at V and 6 bases at J; junction bases unmatched: 11. CDR3 length equals 14 residues. Germline CDR1 and CDR2: MDHEN and SYDVKM.

This rearrangement joins TRBV7-9 to TRBJ2-3; TRBD2 matches 8 bases. The CDR3 is 17 residues long. Germline V gene lookup returns CDR1 SEHNR and CDR2 FQNEAQ (reference sequence). J was trimmed by 3 bases and V by 1 base; bases with no gene match: 9. In DNA, the CDR3 is TGTGCCAGCAGCTTAGAGTACCGGGAGGGAGGGACAGATACGCAGTATTTT. It specifies CASSLEYREGGTDTQYF.

Here the CDR3 DNA reads TGTGCCAGCAGCTTCGGTGGGAACACTGAAGCTTTCTTT. Residues: CASSFGGNTEAFF. This rearrangement joins TRBV7-3 to TRBJ1-1; D uncertain. The CDR3 loop spans 13 amino acids. Germline V gene lookup returns CDR1 SGHTA and CDR2 FQGTGA. V was pared by 3 bases and J by 1 base, with 6 bases between.

The J gene is TRBJ2-7, the V gene TRBV19; D is uncertain. Germline CDR1 reads LNHDA; CDR2 reads SQIVND (reference sequence). With 4 bases removed from V and 1 base from J, the gap between germline ends came to 8 bases. CDR3 length equals 13 residues. The CDR3 loop is CASSNGLSYEQYF. The CDR3 nucleotides read TGTGCCAGTAGTAACGGGTTATCCTACGAGCAGTACTTC.

The chain couples TRBV28 to TRBJ1-2, with D unresolved. The germline gives CDR1 MDHEN, CDR2 SYDVKM. Trimming shortened V by 5 bases and J by 5 bases, and 6 bases separated the two germline ends. The CDR3 spans 11 residues. CDR3 nucleotides: TGTGCCAGCAGTGAGGTATATGGCTACACCTTC. Translated: CASSEVYGYTF.

The rearrangement uses TRBV9 and TRBJ2-7, with D perhaps TRBD2 (5 bases). The CDR3 is 14 amino acids. Germline CDR1 and CDR2: SGDLS and YYNGEE. V was shortened by 4 bases and J by 1 base, with 12 bases between the two germline ends. The CDR3 here is CASSPRGRSYEQYF. The CDR3 region has the DNA TGTGCCAGCAGCCCCCGAGGGCGTTCCTACGAGCAGTACTTC. Based on the CDR3 plus reference TRBV9 and TRBJ2-7, the full variable domain is DSGVTQTPKHLITATGQRVTLRCSPRSGDLSVYWYQQSLDQGLQFLIQYYNGEERAKGNILERFSAQQFPDLHSELNLSSLELGDSALYFCASSPRGRSYEQYFGPGTRLTVT.

The chain uses TRBV7-8 and TRBJ2-3; a weak D match, TRBD2 (6 bases). Germline lookup yields CDR1 SGHVS and CDR2 FQNEAQ. Between the trimmed V and J ends, which lost 6 bases and 0 bases, there was a span of 10 bases. This CDR3 is built from 14 residues. The CDR3, as DNA: TGTGCCAGCAGTAAGGGACTTAGCACAGATACGCAGTATTTT. Protein: CASSKGLSTDTQYF.

The chain uses TRBV5-1 and TRBJ2-7; TRBD1 matches 7 bases. CDR1 SGHRS and CDR2 YFSETQ come from the germline V gene. V dropped 6 bases and J dropped 3; count of bases not matched to a gene: 12. The CDR3 consists of 15 residues. DNA of the CDR3: TGCGCCAGCACCCTGTCCCCGGGACAGAGCTACGAGCAGTACTTC. Its protein is CASTLSPGQSYEQYF.

CDR3 bases: TGCGCCACCTCTACCCAGGGGGGTGAAAAACTGTTTTTT. It translates to CATSTQGGEKLFF. This rearrangement joins TRBV4-1 to TRBJ1-4; 7 bases match TRBD1. Germline V gene sequence: CDR1 MGHRA, CDR2 YSYEKL. This CDR3 region has 13 residues. Trimming took 10 bases from V and 7 from J; bases not matched to a gene: 9.

The table lists this clone with a count of one. The chain joins TRBV18 to TRBJ2-1, with TRBD2 matching 14 bases. CDR3 length equals 21 residues. Per germline, CDR1 KGHSH and CDR2 LQKENI. The ends lost 0 bases at V and 2 bases at J; junction bases unmatched: 12. CDR3 coding DNA: TGTGCCAGCTCACCACCGAGAAGGGGACTAGCGGGAGAGTTTACCTACAATGAGCAGTTCTTC. This sequence encodes CASSPPRRGLAGEFTYNEQFF.

For the CDR3, the DNA is TGTGCCAGCAGTGAAGTGGGGACAGGGGGCAGAGATACGCAGTATTTT. Protein product: CASSEVGTGGRDTQYF. This chain connects TRBV2 to TRBJ2-3, with 12 nucleotides matching TRBD1. V dropped 1 base and J dropped 5; count of bases not matched to a gene: 4. This CDR3 has 16 residues. Germline V gene data show CDR1 as SNHLY and CDR2 as FYNNEI.

This sequence joins TRBV11-2 and TRBJ1-2; 7 bases fit TRBD1. Unmatched junction bases numbered 2, after V lost 4 bases and J lost 3 bases. This CDR3 comprises 13 residues. Germline assignment: CDR1 SGHAT and CDR2 FQNNGV. The CDR3 spells CASSSQGDYGYTF. DNA for the CDR3: TGTGCCAGCAGCTCCCAGGGGGACTATGGCTACACCTTC.

This chain links TRBV15 with TRBJ1-1; D unresolved. The CDR3 loop spans 14 amino acids. Germline V gene lookup returns CDR1 LNHNV and CDR2 YYDKDF (reference sequence). V was shortened by 0 bases and J by 4 bases, with 9 bases between the two germline ends. CDR3 in amino acids: CATSRDRVGTEAFF. CDR3 bases: TGTGCCACCAGCAGAGATCGGGTGGGCACTGAAGCTTTCTTT.

This chain uses TRBV5-6 with TRBJ2-4, with D unresolved. CDR3 length equals 17 residues. Deletions cut 4 bases from V and 3 bases from J, with 20 bases between. Per germline, CDR1 SGHDT and CDR2 YYEEEE. The DNA of the CDR3 is TGTGCCAGCAGCGGGCCTAGGGCAGGTCTAGACAAAAACATTCAGTACTTC. Its protein product is CASSGPRAGLDKNIQYF.

The chain employs TRBV15 and TRBJ2-1; weak D call: TRBD2 (6 bases). V gave up 2 bases and J gave up 3 bases, with 14 bases separating them. The CDR3 extends over 16 amino acids. The germline V gene has CDR1 LNHNV and CDR2 YYDKDF (reference sequence). The CDR3 coding sequence is TGTGCCACCAGCAGACGCCCAGGCGGGGACTACAATGAGCAGTTCTTC. It translates to CATSRRPGGDYNEQFF. The entire variable domain, with the rest obtained from reference TRBV15 and TRBJ2-1, is as follows: DAMVIQNPRYQVTQFGKPVTLSCSQTLNHNVMYWYQQKSSQAPKLLFHYYDKDFNNEADTPDNFQSRRPNTSFCFLDIRSPGLGDTAMYLCATSRRPGGDYNEQFFGPGTRLTVL.

This chain joins TRBV28 and TRBJ1-5; TRBD1 matches 8 bases. This CDR3 comprises 16 residues. Germline V lookup: CDR1 MDHEN, CDR2 SYDVKM. J was trimmed by 6 bases and V by 3 bases; bases with no gene match: 10. This CDR3 is CASSFSGQGVSQPQHF. Here the CDR3 DNA reads TGTGCCAGCAGTTTCTCTGGACAGGGAGTTAGTCAGCCCCAGCATTTT. Complete variable domain (other parts from reference TRBV28 and TRBJ1-5): DVKVTQSSRYLVKRTGEKVFLECVQDMDHENMFWYRQDPGLGLRLIYFSYDVKMKEKGDIPEGYSVSREKKERFSLILESASTNQTSMYLCASSFSGQGVSQPQHFGDGTRLSIL.

The J gene is TRBJ2-5, the V gene TRBV2; the D gene is possibly TRBD2 (6 bases). Germline V gives CDR1 SNHLY, CDR2 FYNNEI. The CDR3 is 13 residues long. V was pared by 8 bases and J by 8 bases, with 18 bases between. The CDR3 sequence: CASGSGPIGTQYF. Here the CDR3 DNA reads TGTGCCAGCGGAAGCGGGCCAATCGGAACCCAGTACTTC. Full variable domain (remainder filled in from reference TRBV2 and TRBJ2-5): EPEVTQTPSHQVTQMGQEVILRCVPISNHLYFYWYRQILGQKVEFLVSFYNNEISEKSEIFDDQFSVERPDGSNFTLKIRSTKLEDSAMYFCASGSGPIGTQYFGPGTRLLVL.

The chain is built from TRBV18 and TRBJ2-7; TRBD1 agrees at 7 bases. CDR1 and CDR2 from the germline V gene are KGHSH and LQKENI. CDR3 length: 14 amino acids. Germline trimming cut 3 bases from V and 0 bases from J; bases unmatched to any gene: 2. Here the CDR3 DNA reads TGTGCCAGCTCACCGGCAGGGGGCTCCTACGAGCAGTACTTC. It is translated as CASSPAGGSYEQYF.

The chain carries TRBV2 and TRBJ1-2; 11 bases are a match to TRBD1. The CDR3 sequence is 15 residues long. The germline V gene has CDR1 SNHLY and CDR2 FYNNEI. With 7 bases clipped from V and 1 base from J, the junction kept 5 bases outside the gene matches. CDR3: CASTGGTGGNYGYTF. The CDR3 DNA follows: TGTGCCAGCACCGGAGGGACAGGGGGTAACTATGGCTACACCTTC. The whole variable domain, remainder taken from reference TRBV2 and TRBJ1-2, is EPEVTQTPSHQVTQMGQEVILRCVPISNHLYFYWYRQILGQKVEFLVSFYNNEISEKSEIFDDQFSVERPDGSNFTLKIRSTKLEDSAMYFCASTGGTGGNYGYTFGSGTRLTVV.

The rearrangement joins TRBV7-9 to TRBJ2-1, with TRBD2 matching over 12 bases. V lost 5 bases and J lost 4; bases outside the gene matches: 9. CDR3 length: 17 residues. Germline V gene data show CDR1 as SEHNR and CDR2 as FQNEAQ (reference sequence). In nucleotides, the CDR3 is TGTGCCAGCAGCCCTGGACTAGCGGGATCGAGGTACAATGAGCAGTTCTTC. Translation: CASSPGLAGSRYNEQFF. Combining the CDR3 with reference TRBV7-9 and TRBJ2-1 gives the whole variable domain DTGVSQNPRHKITKRGQNVTFRCDPISEHNRLYWYRQTLGQGPEFLTYFQNEAQLEKSRLLSDRFSAERPKGSFSTLEIQRTEQGDSAMYLCASSPGLAGSRYNEQFFGPGTRLTVL.

The chain employs TRBV5-1 and TRBJ1-2, with D possibly matching TRBD1 (5 bases). Trimming left V 0 bases short and J 6 bases short, with 12 bases between. CDR3 length: 14 amino acids. The germline CDR1 and CDR2 sequences are SGHRS and YFSETQ. The CDR3 spells CASSLAQGEDGYTF. CDR3 DNA: TGCGCCAGCAGCTTGGCCCAGGGAGAAGATGGCTACACCTTC.

As DNA, the CDR3 is TGTGCCAGCGACTCCGGGGTGAACACCGGGGAGCTGTTTTTT. Its protein product is CASDSGVNTGELFF. The rearrangement links TRBV19 to TRBJ2-2; D is perhaps TRBD2 (5 bases). V shed 9 bases and J shed 1 base, with 12 bases lying between them. The CDR3 is made up of 14 amino acids. Germline V gives CDR1 LNHDA, CDR2 SQIVND (reference sequence).